The clone carrying this T cell receptor beta chain was recorded only once. Its antigen remains unidentified. Patients with Susac syndrome met diagnostic criteria defined recently for definite or probable disease. TEMRA cells underwent FACS enrichment and CD8+ and CD4+ T cells underwent negative isolation. The data derive from a study of CD8 T cells in Susac syndrome. Points from the study as a whole: The study conceded that its TCR sequencing and HLA analysis involved relatively few individuals. Clonal expansion was missing from Susac syndrome CD4+ T cell repertoires.

Reverse transcription used roughly 0.5 to 1 ug RNA and random hexamers. MiXCR, run by TCRdb on the immunoSEQ multiplex PCR reads, gives a single entry per CDR3 protein. The sample lists roughly 190,000 distinct CDR3 sequences; roughly nine tenths were seen once. The sequencing input was CD4+ T cells from PBMCs. The clonotype was recovered from a human donor with Susac syndrome.

The CDR3 sequence is CASRALAKGGELFF. The CDR3 bases are TGTGCCAGCAGAGCACTGGCGAAAGGCGGGGAGCTGTTTTTT. The rearrangement links TRBV9 to TRBJ2-2; D not resolved. The CDR3 covers 14 residues. Germline CDR1 reads SGDLS; CDR2 reads YYNGEE. Between the trimmed V and J ends, which lost 5 bases and 7 bases, there was a span of 15 bases. The whole variable domain, filled in from reference TRBV9 and TRBJ2-2, reads DSGVTQTPKHLITATGQRVTLRCSPRSGDLSVYWYQQSLDQGLQFLIQYYNGEERAKGNILERFSAQQFPDLHSELNLSSLELGDSALYFCASRALAKGGELFFGEGSRLTVL.